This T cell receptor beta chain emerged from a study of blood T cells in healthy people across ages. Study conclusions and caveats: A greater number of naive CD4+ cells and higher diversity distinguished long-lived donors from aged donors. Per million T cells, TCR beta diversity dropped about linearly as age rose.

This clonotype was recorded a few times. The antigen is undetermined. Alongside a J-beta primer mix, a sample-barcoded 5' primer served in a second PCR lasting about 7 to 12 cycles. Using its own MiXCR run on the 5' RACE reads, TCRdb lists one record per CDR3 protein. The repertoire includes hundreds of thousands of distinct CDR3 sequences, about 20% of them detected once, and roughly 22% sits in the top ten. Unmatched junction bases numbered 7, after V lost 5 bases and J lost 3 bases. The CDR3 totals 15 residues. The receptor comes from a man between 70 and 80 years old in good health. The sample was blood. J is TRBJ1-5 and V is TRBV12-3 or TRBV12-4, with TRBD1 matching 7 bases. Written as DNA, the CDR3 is TGTGCCAGCAGTGACCCCGGGACAGCCAATCAGCCCCAGCATTTT. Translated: CASSDPGTANQPQHF.